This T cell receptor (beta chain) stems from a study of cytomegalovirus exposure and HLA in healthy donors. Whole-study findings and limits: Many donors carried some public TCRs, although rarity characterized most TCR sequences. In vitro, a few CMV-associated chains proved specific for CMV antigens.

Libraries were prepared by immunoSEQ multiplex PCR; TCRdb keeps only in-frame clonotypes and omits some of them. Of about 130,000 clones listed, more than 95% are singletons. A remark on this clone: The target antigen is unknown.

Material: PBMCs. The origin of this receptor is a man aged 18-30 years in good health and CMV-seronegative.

The CDR3 loop is CSVTQVNTEAFF. The DNA of the CDR3 is TGCAGCGTTACCCAGGTGAACACTGAAGCTTTCTTT. The rearrangement joins TRBV29-1 to TRBJ1-1; D is unresolved. The germline V gene encodes CDR1 SQVTM and CDR2 ANQGSEA. The CDR3 consists of 12 residues. Trimming cost V 5 bases and J 0 bases, with 7 bases left between them.